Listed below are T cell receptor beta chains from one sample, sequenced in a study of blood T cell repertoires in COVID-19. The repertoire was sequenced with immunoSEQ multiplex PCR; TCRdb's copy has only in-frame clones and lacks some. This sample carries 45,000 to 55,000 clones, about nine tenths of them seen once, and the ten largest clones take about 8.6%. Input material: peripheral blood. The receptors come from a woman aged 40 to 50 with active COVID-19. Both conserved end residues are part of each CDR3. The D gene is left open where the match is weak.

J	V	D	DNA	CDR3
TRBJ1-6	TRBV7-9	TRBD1	TGTGCCAGCAGCAGAGGGACAGGGAATAATTCACCCCTCCACTTT	CASSRGTGNNSPLHF
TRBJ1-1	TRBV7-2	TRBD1	TGTGCCAGCAGCTCTCGGATTACAGGGGGCCCCACTGAAGCTTTCTTT	CASSSRITGGPTEAFF
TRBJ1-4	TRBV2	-	TGTGCCACCCACAGGGAAGCCGGGACGCAAGAAAAACTGTTTTTT	CATHREAGTQEKLFF
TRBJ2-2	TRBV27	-	TGTGCCAGCACACCACGGGGACTTGGGACCGGGGAGCTGTTTTTT	CASTPRGLGTGELFF
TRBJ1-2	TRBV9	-	TGTGCCAGCAGCGTAGGGGGACAAAACTATGGCTACACCTTC	CASSVGGQNYGYTF
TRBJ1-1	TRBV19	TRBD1	TGTGCCAGTAGTGATCCGGGACAGGGGATGATGGGTGAAGCTTTCTTT	CASSDPGQGMMGEAFF
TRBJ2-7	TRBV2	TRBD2	TGTGCCAGCAGCCCCCTAAGCGGGGGCGCCTACGAGCAGTACTTC	CASSPLSGGAYEQYF
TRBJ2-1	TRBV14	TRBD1	TGTGCCAGCAGCCAGATCACAGGGGGTGTCTCCTACAATGAGCAGTTCTTC	CASSQITGGVSYNEQFF
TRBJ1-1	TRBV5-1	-	TGCGCCAGCAGCTGGGGGGGTATCGACACTGAAGCTTTCTTT	CASSWGGIDTEAFF
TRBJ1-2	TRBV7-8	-	TGTGCCAGCAGCTCCCCGGGACATCCCAACTATGGCTACACCTTC	CASSSPGHPNYGYTF
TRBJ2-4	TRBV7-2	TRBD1	TGTGCCAGCAGCTTAGGCCCCGACAGGGGAAACATTCAGTACTTC	CASSLGPDRGNIQYF
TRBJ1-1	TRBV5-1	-	TGCGCCAGCAGCTTAGAACTTATGAACACTGAAGCTTTCTTT	CASSLELMNTEAFF